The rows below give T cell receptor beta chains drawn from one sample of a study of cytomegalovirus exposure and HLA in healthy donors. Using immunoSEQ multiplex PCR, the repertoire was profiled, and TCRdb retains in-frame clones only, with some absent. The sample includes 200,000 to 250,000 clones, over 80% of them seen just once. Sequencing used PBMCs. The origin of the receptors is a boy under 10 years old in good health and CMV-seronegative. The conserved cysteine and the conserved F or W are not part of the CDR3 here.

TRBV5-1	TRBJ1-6	ASTTSGQENSPLH
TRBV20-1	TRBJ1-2	SAPQGWGYT
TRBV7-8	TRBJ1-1	ASSLSAGEAF
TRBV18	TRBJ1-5	ASSVVMTGHNQPQH
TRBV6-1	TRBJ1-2	ASRRDSGYT
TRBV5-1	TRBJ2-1	ASTQAASSYNEQF
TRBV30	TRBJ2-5	AWSVGSGGKETQY
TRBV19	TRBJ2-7	ASSFSPGPYEQY
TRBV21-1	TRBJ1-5	ASSGRNRDSNQPQH
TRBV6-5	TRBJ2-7	ASSYTADEQY
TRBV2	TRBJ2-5	ASILVAGEETQY
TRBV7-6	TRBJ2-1	ASSLLLAGGTYNEQF
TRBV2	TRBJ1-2	ASSKDRLDGYT
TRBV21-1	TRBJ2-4	ASSNTREIAKNIQY
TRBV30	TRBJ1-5	AWSVTGLNQPQH
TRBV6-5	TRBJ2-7	ASSYEESSSYEQY
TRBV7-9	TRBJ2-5	ASSPPFREETQY
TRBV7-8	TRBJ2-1	ASSFSIEQF
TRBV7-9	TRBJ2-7	ASSSGLTNPYEQY
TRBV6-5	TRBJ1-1	ASITEGRTEAF
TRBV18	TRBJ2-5	ASSYTGGGETQY
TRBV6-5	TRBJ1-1	ASSWDRGIREAF
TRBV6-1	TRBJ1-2	ASGAGPNYGYT
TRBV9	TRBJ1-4	ASSGGSEKLF
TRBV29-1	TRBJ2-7	SISTGVRDEQY
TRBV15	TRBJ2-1	ATSRDGGNEQF
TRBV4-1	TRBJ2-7	ASSQVAGPYEQY
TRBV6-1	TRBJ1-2	ASRIGGGENYGYT
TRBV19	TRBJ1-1	ASTWDRGYTEAF